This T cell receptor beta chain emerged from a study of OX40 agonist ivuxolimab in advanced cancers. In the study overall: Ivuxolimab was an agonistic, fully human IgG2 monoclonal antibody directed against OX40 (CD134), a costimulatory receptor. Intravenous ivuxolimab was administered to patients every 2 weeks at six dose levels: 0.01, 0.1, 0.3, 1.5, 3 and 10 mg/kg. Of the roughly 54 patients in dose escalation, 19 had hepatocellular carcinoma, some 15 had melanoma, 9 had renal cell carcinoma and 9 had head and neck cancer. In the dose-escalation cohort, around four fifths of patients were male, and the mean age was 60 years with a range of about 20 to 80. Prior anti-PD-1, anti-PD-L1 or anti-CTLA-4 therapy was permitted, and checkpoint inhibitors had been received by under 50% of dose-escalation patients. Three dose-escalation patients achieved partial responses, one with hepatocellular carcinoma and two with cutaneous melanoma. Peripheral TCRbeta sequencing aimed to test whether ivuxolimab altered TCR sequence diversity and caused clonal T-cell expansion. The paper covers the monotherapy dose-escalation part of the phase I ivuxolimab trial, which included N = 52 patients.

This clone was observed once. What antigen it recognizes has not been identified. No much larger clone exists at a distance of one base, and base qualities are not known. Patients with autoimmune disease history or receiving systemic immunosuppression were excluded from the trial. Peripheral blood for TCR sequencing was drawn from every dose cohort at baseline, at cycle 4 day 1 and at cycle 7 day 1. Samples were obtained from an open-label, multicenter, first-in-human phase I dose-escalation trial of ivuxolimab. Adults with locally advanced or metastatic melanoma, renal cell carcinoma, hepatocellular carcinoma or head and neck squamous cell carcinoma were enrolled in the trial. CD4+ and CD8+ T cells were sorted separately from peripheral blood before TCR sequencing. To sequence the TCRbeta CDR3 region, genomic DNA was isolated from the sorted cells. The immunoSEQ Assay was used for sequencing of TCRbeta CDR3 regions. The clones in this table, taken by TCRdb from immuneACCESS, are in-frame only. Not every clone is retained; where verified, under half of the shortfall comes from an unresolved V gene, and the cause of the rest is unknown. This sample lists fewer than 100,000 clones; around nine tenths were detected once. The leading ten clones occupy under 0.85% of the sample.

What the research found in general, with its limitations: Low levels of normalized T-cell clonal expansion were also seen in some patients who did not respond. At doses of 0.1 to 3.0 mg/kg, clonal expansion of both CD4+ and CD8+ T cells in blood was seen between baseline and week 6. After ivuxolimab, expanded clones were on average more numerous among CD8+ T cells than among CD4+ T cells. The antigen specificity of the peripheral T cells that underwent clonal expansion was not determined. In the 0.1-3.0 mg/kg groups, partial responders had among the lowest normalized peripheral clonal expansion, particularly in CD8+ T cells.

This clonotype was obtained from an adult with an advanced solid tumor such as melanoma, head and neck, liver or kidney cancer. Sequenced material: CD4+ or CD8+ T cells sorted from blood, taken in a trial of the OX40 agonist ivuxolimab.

The CDR3 protein is CASSPLRLLLANYGYTF. At the DNA level, the sequence is TGTGCCAGCAGCCCCCTCCGACTCTTGTTAGCTAACTATGGCTACACCTTC. The chain was built from TRBV28 and TRBJ1-2; the D segment cannot be called with confidence. From cysteine to phenylalanine, the CDR3 is 17 amino acids long. Solely the CDR3 DNA is kept, with 51 bases framed from the first base. The V and J ends are trimmed by 6 bases and 0 bases, leaving 20 bases between them. The germline V gene gives CDR1 as MDHEN and CDR2 as SYDVKM.